This T cell receptor beta chain was identified in a study of blood T cells in healthy people across ages. Study-wide results and limits: Observed TCR beta diversity showed a strong correlation with the percentage of naive T cells as measured by flow cytometry. The fall in TCR beta diversity per million T cells was roughly linear with age.

Donation came from healthy Caucasian individuals in Russia who were aged 6 to 90. Combining a sample-barcoded 5' primer with a J-beta primer mix, a second PCR ran for 7 to 11 cycles. TCRdb itself ran the 5' RACE reads through MiXCR, one entry per CDR3 protein. The sample has 850,000 to 1,100,000 distinct CDR3 sequences; around two fifths are singletons. Germline lookup yields CDR1 GTSNPN and CDR2 SVGIG (reference sequence). The V gene end was trimmed by 3 bases and the J gene end by 3 bases; junction bases not matched to a gene: 9. The CDR3 has 15 amino acids. Comments on this clonotype: The antigen remains unidentified.

The rearrangement joins TRBV30 to TRBJ1-1, with 8 bases matching TRBD1. Sample: blood. The source is a man younger than 35 in good health. The CDR3 nucleotides read TGTGCCTGGAGCACAGGGGGTGGTAGGGACACTGAAGCTTTCTTT. Its protein product is CAWSTGGGRDTEAFF.